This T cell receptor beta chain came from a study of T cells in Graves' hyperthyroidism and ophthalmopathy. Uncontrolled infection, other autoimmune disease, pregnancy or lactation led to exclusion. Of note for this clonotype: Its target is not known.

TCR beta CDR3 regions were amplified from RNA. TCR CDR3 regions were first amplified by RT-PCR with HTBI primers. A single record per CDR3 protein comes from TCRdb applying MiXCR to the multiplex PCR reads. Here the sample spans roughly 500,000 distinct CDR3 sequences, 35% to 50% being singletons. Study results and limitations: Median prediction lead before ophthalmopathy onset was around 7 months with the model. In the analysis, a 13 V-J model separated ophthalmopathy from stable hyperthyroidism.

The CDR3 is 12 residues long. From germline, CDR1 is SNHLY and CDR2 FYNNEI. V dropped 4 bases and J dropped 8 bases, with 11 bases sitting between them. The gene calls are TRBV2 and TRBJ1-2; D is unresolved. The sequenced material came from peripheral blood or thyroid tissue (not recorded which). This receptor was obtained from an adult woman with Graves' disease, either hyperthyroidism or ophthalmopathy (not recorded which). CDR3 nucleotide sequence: TGTGCCAGCAGTGGAGGGTCTGAAGGCTACACCTTC. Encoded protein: CASSGGSEGYTF.